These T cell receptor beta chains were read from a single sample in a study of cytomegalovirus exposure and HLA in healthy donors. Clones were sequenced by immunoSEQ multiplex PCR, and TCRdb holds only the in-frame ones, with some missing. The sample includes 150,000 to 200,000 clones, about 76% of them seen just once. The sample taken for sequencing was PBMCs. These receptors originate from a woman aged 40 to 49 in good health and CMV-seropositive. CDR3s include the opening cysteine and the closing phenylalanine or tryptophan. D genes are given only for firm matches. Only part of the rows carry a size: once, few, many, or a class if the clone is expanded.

CASSPGTSGNRRHF TGTGCCAGCAGCCCCGGGACTAGCGGGAATCGGCGGCACTTC TRBV9 14 TRBJ2-7 - TRBD2
CASSVAVWDREAFF TGTGCCAGCAGCGTAGCGGTATGGGACAGGGAAGCTTTCTTT TRBV9 14 TRBJ1-1 - TRBD1
CSGRDRGFYNEQFF TGCAGCGGCCGGGACAGGGGCTTTTACAATGAGCAGTTCTTC TRBV29-1 14 TRBJ2-1 - TRBD1
CASSPPAAAGEQYF TGTGCCAGCAGCCCCCCAGCGGCCGCAGGAGAGCAGTACTTC TRBV7-9 14 TRBJ2-7 - -
CASSLGGTGPYEQYF TGTGCCAGCAGCCTTGGGGGGACTGGACCCTACGAGCAGTACTTC TRBV14 15 TRBJ2-7 - -
CASSEVGGNTGELFF TGTGCCAGCAGTGAGGTGGGAGGAAACACCGGGGAGCTGTTTTTT TRBV2 15 TRBJ2-2 - -
CASSLLREQYF TGTGCCAGCAGTTTATTGCGGGAGCAGTACTTC TRBV28 11 TRBJ2-7 - -
CATLGSGGYNEQFF TGTGCCACGTTAGGGAGCGGGGGATACAATGAGCAGTTCTTC TRBV10-3 14 TRBJ2-1 - TRBD2
CASSLAGEAFF TGTGCCAGCAGCTTAGCCGGTGAAGCTTTCTTT TRBV7-2 11 TRBJ1-1 - -
CASIPGGSGNTIYF TGTGCCAGCATCCCGGGGGGAAGCGGAAACACCATATATTTT TRBV28 14 TRBJ1-3 - -
CASSQDLEADTQYF TGCGCCAGCAGCCAAGATCTCGAGGCAGATACGCAGTATTTT TRBV4-3 14 TRBJ2-3 few -
CASSQGYGAGYTF TGCGCCAGCAGCCAAGGCTACGGTGCGGGCTACACCTTC TRBV4-3 13 TRBJ1-2 - -
CASSKQGAGTEAFF TGTGCCAGTAGTAAACAGGGGGCTGGAACTGAAGCTTTCTTT TRBV19 14 TRBJ1-1 - TRBD1
CAISEMGQGDTEAFF TGTGCCATCAGTGAGATGGGACAGGGGGACACTGAAGCTTTCTTT TRBV10-3 15 TRBJ1-1 few TRBD1
CASSGDRGGQPQHF TGTGCCAGCAGTGGGGACAGGGGAGGTCAGCCCCAGCATTTT TRBV2 14 TRBJ1-5 - TRBD1
CASSSPGLAYEQYF TGTGCCAGCAGTTCTCCGGGACTAGCCTACGAGCAGTACTTC TRBV27 14 TRBJ2-7 - TRBD2
CASSINRVTEAFF TGTGCCAGTAGTATTAACAGGGTTACAGAAGCTTTCTTT TRBV19 13 TRBJ1-1 - -
CAWTPEKGRTEAFF TGTGCCTGGACTCCGGAGAAGGGGAGGACTGAAGCTTTCTTT TRBV30 14 TRBJ1-1 - -
CAISESNEQYF TGTGCCATCAGTGAGTCGAACGAGCAGTACTTC TRBV10-3 11 TRBJ2-7 - -
CASSLLPPSSGNTIYF TGTGCCAGTAGTCTCTTGCCTCCGAGCTCTGGAAACACCATATATTTT TRBV19 16 TRBJ1-3 - -
CASSQDRAGGRNEQFF TGCGCCAGCAGCCAAGATCGGGCAGGGGGCAGGAATGAGCAGTTCTTC TRBV4-3 16 TRBJ2-1 few TRBD1
CASSFMGAEQYF TGTGCCAGCAGCTTCATGGGAGCCGAGCAGTACTTC TRBV11-2 12 TRBJ2-7 - -